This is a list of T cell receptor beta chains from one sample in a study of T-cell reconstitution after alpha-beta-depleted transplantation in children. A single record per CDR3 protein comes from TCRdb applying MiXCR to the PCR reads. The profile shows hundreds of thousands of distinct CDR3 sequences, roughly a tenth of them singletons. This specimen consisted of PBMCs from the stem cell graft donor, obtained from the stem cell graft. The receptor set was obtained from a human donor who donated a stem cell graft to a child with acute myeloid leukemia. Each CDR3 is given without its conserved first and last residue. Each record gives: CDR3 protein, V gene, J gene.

CDR3 protein: ASSAVAGGGEQF; V gene: TRBV9; J gene: TRBJ2-1
CDR3 protein: ASSRDRNGELF; V gene: TRBV12-3/TRBV12-4; J gene: TRBJ2-2
CDR3 protein: SARDVVNGRETQY; V gene: TRBV20-1; J gene: TRBJ2-5
CDR3 protein: ASTTGGAQETQY; V gene: TRBV5-1; J gene: TRBJ2-5
CDR3 protein: ASSEKLRAGSSYEQY; V gene: TRBV25-1; J gene: TRBJ2-7
CDR3 protein: ASSLGGLAEIYEQY; V gene: TRBV5-1; J gene: TRBJ2-7
CDR3 protein: SARDSTGQNQPQH; V gene: TRBV20-1; J gene: TRBJ1-5
CDR3 protein: ASSFFRALGETQY; V gene: TRBV12-3/TRBV12-4; J gene: TRBJ2-5
CDR3 protein: ASSRIGGLGANVLT; V gene: TRBV14; J gene: TRBJ2-6
CDR3 protein: ASGHGQGAAF; V gene: TRBV12-5; J gene: TRBJ1-1
CDR3 protein: ASSLGPSYNSPLH; V gene: TRBV12-3/TRBV12-4; J gene: TRBJ1-6
CDR3 protein: ASSPLGLYGYT; V gene: TRBV11-1; J gene: TRBJ1-2
CDR3 protein: ASSSGQGPGGELF; V gene: TRBV5-1; J gene: TRBJ2-2
CDR3 protein: ASSFLRPNTGELF; V gene: TRBV5-5; J gene: TRBJ2-2
CDR3 protein: SAAGNSYEQY; V gene: TRBV20-1; J gene: TRBJ2-7
CDR3 protein: ASSQAQGSYNEQF; V gene: TRBV14; J gene: TRBJ2-1
CDR3 protein: ASSGRDRGTTEAF; V gene: TRBV27; J gene: TRBJ1-1
CDR3 protein: ASSSDGAGYEQY; V gene: TRBV7-2; J gene: TRBJ2-7
CDR3 protein: ASSFDRDPNYGYT; V gene: TRBV12-3/TRBV12-4; J gene: TRBJ1-2